This T cell receptor (beta chain) is from a study of neurological immune-mediated disorders. This CDR3 contains 13 residues. After removal of 7 bases from V and 2 bases from J, the junction contained 2 bases not matched to a gene. CDR1 and CDR2 (germline): SQVTM, ANQGSEA. The authors made cDNA by 5'RACE with 10-nucleotide random UMIs. TCRdb reprocessed the 5' RACE reads with MiXCR, giving one entry per CDR3 protein. The sample yields around 48,000 distinct CDR3 sequences, 10% seen once. This clonotype was observed at least ten times. Its antigen remains unknown. Whole-study results and caveats: The absence of any CDR3 amino acid sequence shared by expanded clones across subjects suggests that repertoires were private in all groups. The most TCR clonal expansion was seen in HTLV-1-associated myelopathy, whereas the least was seen in multiple sclerosis, below the level in healthy controls.

The TCR sequence derives from a woman between 40 and 50 years old with HTLV-1-associated myelopathy (HAM/TSP). The chain employs TRBV29-1 and TRBJ2-2; 9 bases map to TRBD1. The sample comprised PBMCs. CDR3 DNA: TGCAGCGCGGACAGGGGCAACACCGGGGAGCTGTTTTTT. It translates to CSADRGNTGELFF.